This TCR beta chain was sequenced for a study of blood T cell repertoires in COVID-19. The V end was cut by 2 bases, the J end by 0 bases, with 5 bases between. The CDR3 consists of 14 residues. Looked up from germline, CDR1 is MNHEY and CDR2 is SMNVEV (reference sequence). With regard to this clone: Other DNA sequences in the sample encode the same CDR3.

Assay used: immunoSEQ multiplex PCR; TCRdb lists only in-frame clones, some missing. The sample includes fewer than 250,000 clones, 84% seen only once; the top ten take roughly a tenth. The specimen was peripheral blood. The chain recombines TRBV27 with TRBJ1-5; weak D call: TRBD1 (5 bases). The clonotype comes from a woman older than 75 with COVID-19, enrolled during active disease. In DNA form, the CDR3 reads TGTGCCAGCAGTTTACAGGGTAGCAATCAGCCCCAGCATTTT. It is translated as CASSLQGSNQPQHF.